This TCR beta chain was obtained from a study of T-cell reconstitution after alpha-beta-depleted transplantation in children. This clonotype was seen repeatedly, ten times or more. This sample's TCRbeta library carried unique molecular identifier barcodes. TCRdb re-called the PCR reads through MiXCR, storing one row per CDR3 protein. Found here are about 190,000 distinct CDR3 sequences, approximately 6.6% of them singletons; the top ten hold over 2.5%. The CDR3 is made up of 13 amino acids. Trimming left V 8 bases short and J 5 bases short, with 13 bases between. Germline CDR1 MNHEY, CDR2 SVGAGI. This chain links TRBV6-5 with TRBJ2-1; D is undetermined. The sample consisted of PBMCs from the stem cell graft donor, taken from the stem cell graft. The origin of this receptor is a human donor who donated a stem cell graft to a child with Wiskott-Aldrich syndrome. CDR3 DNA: TGTGCCAGCCTCAACGGGCCTAACAATGAGCAGTTCTTC. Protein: CASLNGPNNEQFF.